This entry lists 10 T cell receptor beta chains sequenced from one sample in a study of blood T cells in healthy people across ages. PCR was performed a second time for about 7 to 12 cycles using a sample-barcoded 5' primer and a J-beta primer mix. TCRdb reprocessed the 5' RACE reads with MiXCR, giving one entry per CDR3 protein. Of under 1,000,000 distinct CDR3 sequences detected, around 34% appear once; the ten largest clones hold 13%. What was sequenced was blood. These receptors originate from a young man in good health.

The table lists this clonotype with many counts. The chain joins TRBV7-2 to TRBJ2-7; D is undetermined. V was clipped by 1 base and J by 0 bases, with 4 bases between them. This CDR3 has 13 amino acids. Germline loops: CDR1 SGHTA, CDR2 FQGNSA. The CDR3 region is CASSLVHSYEQYF. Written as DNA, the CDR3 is TGTGCCAGCAGCTTAGTCCACTCCTACGAGCAGTACTTC.

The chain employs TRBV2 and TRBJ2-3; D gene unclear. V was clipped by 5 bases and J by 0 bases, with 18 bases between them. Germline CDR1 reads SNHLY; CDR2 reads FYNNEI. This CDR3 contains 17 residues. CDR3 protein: CASSNPLNDISTDTQYF. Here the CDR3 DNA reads TGTGCCAGCAGTAACCCATTAAACGACATTAGCACAGATACGCAGTATTTT.

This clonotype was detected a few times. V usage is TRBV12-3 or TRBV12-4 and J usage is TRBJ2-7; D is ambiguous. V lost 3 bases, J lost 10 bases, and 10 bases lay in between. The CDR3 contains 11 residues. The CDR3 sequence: CASSLENYQYF. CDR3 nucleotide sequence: TGTGCCAGCAGTTTGGAGAACTATCAGTACTTC.

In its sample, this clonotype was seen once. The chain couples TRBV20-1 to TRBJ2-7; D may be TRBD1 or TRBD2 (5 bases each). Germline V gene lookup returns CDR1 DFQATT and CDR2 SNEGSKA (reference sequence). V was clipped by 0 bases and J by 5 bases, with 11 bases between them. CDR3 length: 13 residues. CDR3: CSARDPLGHEQYF. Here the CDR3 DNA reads TGCAGTGCTAGAGATCCCCTGGGACACGAGCAGTACTTC.

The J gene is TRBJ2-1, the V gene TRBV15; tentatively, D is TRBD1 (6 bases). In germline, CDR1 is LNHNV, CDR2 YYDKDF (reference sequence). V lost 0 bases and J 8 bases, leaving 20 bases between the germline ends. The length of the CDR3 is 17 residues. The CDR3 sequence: CATSRERDTSFGHEQFF. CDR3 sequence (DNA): TGTGCCACCAGCAGAGAGAGGGACACATCTTTTGGTCATGAGCAGTTCTTC.

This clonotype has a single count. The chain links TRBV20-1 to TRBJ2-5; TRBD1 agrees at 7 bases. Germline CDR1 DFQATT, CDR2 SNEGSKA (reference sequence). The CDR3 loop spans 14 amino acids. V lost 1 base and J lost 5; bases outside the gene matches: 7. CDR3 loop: CSARGGRGSETQYF. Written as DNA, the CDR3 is TGCAGTGCTAGAGGGGGCAGGGGGTCGGAGACCCAGTACTTC.

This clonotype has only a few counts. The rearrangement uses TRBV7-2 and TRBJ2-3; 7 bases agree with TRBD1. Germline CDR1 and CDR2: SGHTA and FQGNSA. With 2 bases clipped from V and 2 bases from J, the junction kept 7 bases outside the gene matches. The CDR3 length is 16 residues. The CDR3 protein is CASSLLQGHLTDTQYF. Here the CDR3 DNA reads TGTGCCAGCAGCTTACTACAGGGGCACCTCACAGATACGCAGTATTTT.

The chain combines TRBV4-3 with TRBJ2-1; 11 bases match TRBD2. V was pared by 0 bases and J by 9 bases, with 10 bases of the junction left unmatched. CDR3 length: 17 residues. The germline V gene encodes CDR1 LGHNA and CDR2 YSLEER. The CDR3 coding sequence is TGCGCCAGCAGCCAAGATTCCCCTAGCGGGAGGACCGGTGAGCAGTTCTTC. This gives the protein CASSQDSPSGRTGEQFF.

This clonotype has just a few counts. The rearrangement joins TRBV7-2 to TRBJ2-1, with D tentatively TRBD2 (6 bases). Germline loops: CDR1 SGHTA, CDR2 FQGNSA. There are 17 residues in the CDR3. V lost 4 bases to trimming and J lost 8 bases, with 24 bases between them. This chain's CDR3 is CASSSTLPSAQGDEQFF. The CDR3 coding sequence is TGTGCCAGCAGCTCGACCTTACCTAGCGCTCAGGGCGATGAGCAGTTCTTC.

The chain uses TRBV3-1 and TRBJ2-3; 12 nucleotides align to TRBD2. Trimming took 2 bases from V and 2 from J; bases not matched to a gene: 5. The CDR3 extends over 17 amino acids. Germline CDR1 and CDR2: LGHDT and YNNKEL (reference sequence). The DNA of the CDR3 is TGTGCCAGCAGCCAATCAGGACTAGCGGGGAACACAGATACGCAGTATTTT. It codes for CASSQSGLAGNTDTQYF.